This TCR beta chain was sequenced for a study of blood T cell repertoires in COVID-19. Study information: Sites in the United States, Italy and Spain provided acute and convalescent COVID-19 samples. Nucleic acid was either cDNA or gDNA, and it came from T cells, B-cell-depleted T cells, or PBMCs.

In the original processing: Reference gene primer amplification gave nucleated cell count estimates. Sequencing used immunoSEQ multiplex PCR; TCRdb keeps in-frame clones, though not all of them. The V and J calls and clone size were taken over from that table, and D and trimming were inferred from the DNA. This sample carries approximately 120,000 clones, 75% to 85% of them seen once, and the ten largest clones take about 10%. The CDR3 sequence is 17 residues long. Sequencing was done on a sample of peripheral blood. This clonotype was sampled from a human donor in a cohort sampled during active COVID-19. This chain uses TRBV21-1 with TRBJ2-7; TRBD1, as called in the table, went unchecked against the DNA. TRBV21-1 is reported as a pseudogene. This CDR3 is CASSESTVFEPSYEQYF. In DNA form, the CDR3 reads TGTGCCAGCAGCGAGTCGACAGTTTTCGAGCCCTCCTACGAGCAGTACTTC.